Following are 21 T cell receptor beta chains from one sample sequenced in a study of blood T cell repertoires in COVID-19. Libraries were prepared by immunoSEQ multiplex PCR; TCRdb keeps only in-frame clonotypes and omits some of them. The data contain about 160,000 clones, about 85% of them singletons. Sequenced material: peripheral blood. Receptor source: a man aged 80 or over with COVID-19, enrolled during active disease.

The chain has TRBV18 and TRBJ2-5; the match to TRBD2 covers 10 bases. The germline V gene has CDR1 KGHSH and CDR2 LQKENI. With 3 bases clipped from V and 1 base from J, the junction kept 8 bases outside the gene matches. The CDR3 is made up of 17 amino acids. The CDR3, as DNA: TGTGCCAGCTCACCCGGACTGGGACTAGCGAGCCAAGAGACCCAGTACTTC. The encoded protein is CASSPGLGLASQETQYF. Full variable domain (outside the CDR3, taken from reference TRBV18 and TRBJ2-5): NAGVMQNPRHLVRRRGQEARLRCSPMKGHSHVYWYRQLPEEGLKFMVYLQKENIIDESGMPKERFSAEFPKEGPSILRIQQVVRGDSAAYFCASSPGLGLASQETQYFGPGTRLLVL.

The DNA for the CDR3 is TGTGCCAGCACCAGGGACAACGCCGGGGAGCTGTTTTTT. Protein sequence: CASTRDNAGELFF. The chain employs TRBV6-5 and TRBJ2-2; possible D gene TRBD1, 6 bases. Germline CDR1 and CDR2: MNHEY and SVGAGI. The CDR3 is 13 residues long. V was shortened by 7 bases and J by 6 bases, with 12 bases between the two germline ends.

The table lists this clone with a count of one. The rearrangement joins TRBV29-1 to TRBJ2-5; perhaps TRBD2 as D (6 bases). The germline V and J ends were trimmed by 1 base and 1 base, with 10 bases remaining between them. Germline loops: CDR1 SQVTM, CDR2 ANQGSEA. CDR3 length equals 14 residues. CDR3 DNA: TGCAGCGTTGAAGGGAGGACTACCCAAGAGACCCAGTACTTC. Its translation is CSVEGRTTQETQYF. Using reference TRBV29-1 and TRBJ2-5 for the parts outside the CDR3, the full variable domain is SAVISQKPSRDICQRGTSLTIQCQVDSQVTMMFWYRQQPGQSLTLIATANQGSEATYESGFVIDKFPISRPNLTFSTLTVSNMSPEDSSIYLCSVEGRTTQETQYFGPGTRLLVL.

This chain's CDR3 is CASSRHRGPETQYF. The DNA for the CDR3 is TGCGCCAGCAGCCGGCACAGGGGCCCGGAGACCCAGTACTTC. The rearrangement links TRBV5-1 to TRBJ2-5, with TRBD1 identical over 7 bases. The V gene end was trimmed by 4 bases and the J gene end by 5 bases; junction bases not matched to a gene: 8. Germline-derived CDR1 and CDR2 are SGHRS and YFSETQ. This CDR3 region has 14 residues.

This chain uses TRBV5-1 with TRBJ1-2; the match to TRBD1 covers 8 bases. V shed 4 bases and J 6 bases; nucleotides not matched to a gene: 8. The CDR3 extends over 14 amino acids. Germline CDR1 reads SGHRS; CDR2 reads YFSETQ. The CDR3 reads CASSTDRGLNGYTF. The CDR3 DNA reads TGCGCCAGCAGCACTGACAGGGGACTGAATGGCTACACCTTC.

The chain couples TRBV18 to TRBJ1-4; 7 nucleotides line up with TRBD1. This CDR3 is built from 15 residues. Per the germline V gene, CDR1 is KGHSH and CDR2 is LQKENI. Trimming removed 2 bases from V and 7 bases from J; junction bases left unmatched: 7. This chain's CDR3 is CASSPIWGDSEKLFF. For the CDR3, the DNA is TGTGCCAGCTCACCAATTTGGGGGGACAGTGAAAAACTGTTTTTT.

V gene TRBV29-1 combines with J gene TRBJ2-1; D is possibly TRBD1 (5 bases). With 7 bases removed from V and 2 bases from J, the gap between germline ends came to 9 bases. CDR1 is SQVTM, CDR2 ANQGSEA, per germline. There are 12 residues in the CDR3. CDR3 in amino acids: CSGRAPYNEQFF. Here the CDR3 DNA reads TGCAGCGGCAGGGCTCCCTACAATGAGCAGTTCTTC.

The chain combines TRBV6-2 or TRBV6-3 with TRBJ1-5, with TRBD1 as a possible D gene (6 bases). Germline lookup yields CDR1 MNHEY and CDR2 SVGEGT. V gave up 2 bases and J gave up 1 base, with 12 bases separating them. This CDR3 has 16 residues. The CDR3 DNA reads TGTGCCAGCAGTTACAGCGGGGGCCTAAGCAATCAGCCCCAGCATTTT. Protein sequence: CASSYSGGLSNQPQHF.

The CDR3 spells CASTYRGQSGYTF. The CDR3 DNA reads TGTGCCAGCACCTACAGGGGGCAGTCTGGCTACACCTTC. The chain uses TRBV5-4 and TRBJ1-2; 9 bases are a match to TRBD1. In germline, CDR1 is SGHNT, CDR2 YYREEE (reference sequence). CDR3 length equals 13 residues. V gave up 6 bases and J gave up 7 bases; unmatched junction bases: 7.

This clone was seen only a few times. V and J are TRBV10-1 and TRBJ2-1, with TRBD2 matching over 11 bases. Germline-derived CDR1 and CDR2 are WNHNN and SYGVQD (reference sequence). V shed 6 bases and J 7 bases; nucleotides not matched to a gene: 8. CDR3 length: 15 residues. The CDR3 reads CASSQTTSGDNEQFF. The CDR3 DNA reads as TGCGCCAGCAGCCAGACGACTAGCGGGGATAATGAGCAGTTCTTC.

The chain is built from TRBV4-2 and TRBJ1-1; 7 bases match TRBD1. The length of the CDR3 is 17 residues. From germline, CDR1 is LGHNA and CDR2 YNFKEQ. The ends lost 5 bases at V and 4 bases at J; junction bases unmatched: 16. Written as DNA, the CDR3 is TGTGCCAGCAGCGGCAGGGGGACGGGAAATATTGGCACTGAAGCTTTCTTT. This encodes CASSGRGTGNIGTEAFF.

V gene TRBV12-3 or TRBV12-4 combines with J gene TRBJ1-1, with TRBD1 identical over 8 bases. CDR3 length equals 13 residues. V was pared by 2 bases and J by 6 bases, with 2 bases of the junction left unmatched. CDR3 sequence reads: CASSLSQGAEAFF. CDR3 sequence (DNA): TGTGCCAGCAGTTTATCACAGGGGGCTGAAGCTTTCTTT.

A few counts support this clone. The V and J genes are TRBV6-5 and TRBJ2-7; TRBD1 matches 10 bases. Trimming removed 6 bases from V and 0 bases from J; junction bases left unmatched: 2. In germline, CDR1 is MNHEY, CDR2 SVGAGI. The CDR3 is made up of 14 amino acids. In DNA form, the CDR3 reads TGTGCCAGCAGGGGACAGGGGTACTCCTACGAGCAGTACTTC. It yields the protein CASRGQGYSYEQYF.

The gene calls are TRBV16 and TRBJ1-1; TRBD1 is a possible D gene (5 bases). This CDR3 is built from 15 residues. Germline-derived CDR1 and CDR2 are KGHSY and FQNENV. V was clipped by 4 bases and J by 1 base, with 13 bases between them. The CDR3 DNA reads as TGTGCCAGCAGCCTCAAACAGGTAGGGAACACTGAAGCTTTCTTT. Protein sequence: CASSLKQVGNTEAFF.

J is TRBJ1-6 and V is TRBV2; tentatively, D is TRBD1 (6 bases). Trimming removed 5 bases at V and 5 bases at J, with 16 bases between. Germline V gene lookup returns CDR1 SNHLY and CDR2 FYNNEI. The CDR3 totals 16 residues. The CDR3 DNA is TGTGCCAGCAGTTGGGGGGGGGCATTAAATAATTCACCCCTCCACTTT. It specifies CASSWGGALNNSPLHF.

This chain uses TRBV28 with TRBJ1-2; 8 nucleotides match TRBD1. V dropped 5 bases and J dropped 5; count of bases not matched to a gene: 7. Germline V gene data show CDR1 as MDHEN and CDR2 as SYDVKM. This CDR3 has 14 residues. The CDR3 region is CASSPTGGSYGYTF. CDR3 in DNA: TGTGCCAGCAGTCCCACAGGGGGGTCATATGGCTACACCTTC.

J is TRBJ2-7 and V is TRBV18, with 8 bases fitting TRBD2. The V and J ends lost 0 bases and 5 bases, in that order; junction bases with no gene match: 9. The germline CDR1 and CDR2 sequences are KGHSH and LQKENI. The CDR3 has 16 amino acids. For the CDR3, the DNA is TGTGCCAGCTCACCACCGTCTTCCGGGGGGGCGGACGAGCAGTACTTC. Its protein is CASSPPSSGGADEQYF.

A single count supports this clone. The rearrangement uses TRBV9 and TRBJ1-5; D not certain. The CDR3 spans 15 residues. V was trimmed by 0 bases and J by 2 bases, leaving 9 bases between them. Germline CDR1 reads SGDLS; CDR2 reads YYNGEE. The CDR3 nucleotides read TGTGCCAGCAGCGTAGGGCACAAAGGCAATCAGCCCCAGCATTTT. It yields the protein CASSVGHKGNQPQHF.

The rearrangement joins TRBV7-2 to TRBJ2-1, with TRBD2 matching over 15 bases. This CDR3 contains 17 residues. V lost 0 bases, J lost 8 bases, and 5 bases stayed unmatched. Germline CDR1 and CDR2: SGHTA and FQGNSA. The CDR3 nucleotides are TGTGCCAGCAGCTTAGCGCGGACTAGCGGGGGGGCTGATGAGCAGTTCTTC. This sequence encodes CASSLARTSGGADEQFF.

The rearrangement uses TRBV11-3 and TRBJ2-3; 9 positions agree with TRBD2. The length of the CDR3 is 16 residues. The V segment lost 3 bases and the J segment 4 bases; nucleotides outside the gene matches: 8. CDR1 is SGHNT, CDR2 YENEEA, per germline. The CDR3 reads CASSLRRGGLADTQYF. CDR3 DNA: TGTGCCAGCAGCTTGCGGCGGGGGGGCCTCGCAGATACGCAGTATTTT.

The J gene is TRBJ2-7, the V gene TRBV13, with 12 bases that match TRBD2. V dropped 4 bases and J dropped 3; count of bases not matched to a gene: 4. CDR3 length: 15 residues. Germline CDR1 reads PRHDT; CDR2 reads FYEKMQ (reference sequence). This chain's CDR3 is CASSSRLAGVYEQYF. The CDR3 DNA is TGTGCCAGCAGCTCCAGACTAGCGGGGGTCTACGAGCAGTACTTC.